What follows are 3 T cell receptor beta chains derived from one specimen sequenced in a study of post-analysis software for immune sequencing data. Whole-study findings and limits: Compared with controls, patients had more of 4 to 6 TRBV segments, including TRBV5-6, TRBV5-1 and TRBV20-1.

For these receptors, no antigen is known. TCR beta libraries were prepared from cDNA with unique molecular identifiers. TCRdb recomputed calls from the PCR reads with MiXCR, one row per CDR3 protein. The sample shows 700,000 to 800,000 distinct CDR3 sequences, 25% to 30% of them seen only once. Sequenced material: blood. Source of these receptors: a girl aged 5-17 years with multiple sclerosis.

This clonotype was detected a few times. The CDR3 bases are TGTGCCACCAGCAGTCTCCCGGGACTAGCGGGAGTAAGGTACGAGCAGTACTTC. Translated, it gives CATSSLPGLAGVRYEQYF. The J gene is TRBJ2-7, the V gene TRBV15, with 14 bases matching TRBD2. Germline assignment: CDR1 LNHNV and CDR2 YYDKDF (reference sequence). V trimming: 3 bases; J trimming: 4 bases; junction bases outside the gene matches: 11. CDR3 length: 18 residues.

The V and J genes are TRBV6-5 and TRBJ2-5, with 13 bases identical to TRBD2. V shed 0 bases and J 3 bases; nucleotides not matched to a gene: 13. The germline gives CDR1 MNHEY, CDR2 SVGAGI. The CDR3 runs 20 residues. The chain's CDR3 is CASSYSTIKMGTSGKETQYF. DNA of the CDR3: TGTGCCAGCAGTTACTCGACCATCAAGATGGGGACTAGCGGGAAAGAGACCCAGTACTTC.

The genes are TRBV12-3 or TRBV12-4 and TRBJ2-3, with TRBD2 identical over 7 bases. CDR3 length: 20 residues. V lost 3 bases to trimming and J lost 0 bases; unmatched junction nucleotides: 18. The CDR3 bases are TGTGCCAGCAGTTTGGCCCTCTCTAGCGGAAGATTCACTAGCACAGATACGCAGTATTTT. This translates into CASSLALSSGRFTSTDTQYF.